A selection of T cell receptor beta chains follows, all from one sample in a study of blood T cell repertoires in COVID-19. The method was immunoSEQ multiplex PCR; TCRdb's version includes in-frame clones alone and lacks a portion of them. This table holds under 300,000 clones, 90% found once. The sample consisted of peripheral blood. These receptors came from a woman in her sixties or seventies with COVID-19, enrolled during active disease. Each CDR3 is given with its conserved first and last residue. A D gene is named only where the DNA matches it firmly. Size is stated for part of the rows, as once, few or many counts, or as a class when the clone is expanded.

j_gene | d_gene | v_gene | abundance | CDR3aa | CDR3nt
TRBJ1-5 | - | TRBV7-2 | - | CASSLSVARPQHF | TGTGCCAGCAGCTTAAGTGTAGCGAGGCCCCAGCATTTT
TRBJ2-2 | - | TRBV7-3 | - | CASSSYTGELFF | TGTGCCAGCAGCTCCTACACCGGGGAGCTGTTTTTT
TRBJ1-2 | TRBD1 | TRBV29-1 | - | CSVDRGLNYGYTF | TGCAGCGTTGACAGGGGGCTAAACTATGGCTACACCTTC
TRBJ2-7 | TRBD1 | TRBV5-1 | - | CATRGQGDDEQYF | TGCGCCACCAGAGGACAGGGGGATGACGAGCAGTACTTC
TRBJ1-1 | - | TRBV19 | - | CASSPGDFEAFF | TGTGCCAGTAGTCCTGGAGACTTTGAAGCTTTCTTT
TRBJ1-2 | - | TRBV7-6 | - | CASSLAPGPQHGYTF | TGTGCCAGCAGCTTAGCACCGGGTCCGCAGCATGGCTACACCTTC
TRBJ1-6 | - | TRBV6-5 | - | CASSYTQGSSNSPLHF | TGTGCCAGCAGTTACACACAGGGTTCGTCCAATTCACCCCTCCACTTT
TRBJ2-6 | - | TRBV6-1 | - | CASSAEALSGANVLTF | TGTGCCAGCAGTGCAGAGGCACTCTCTGGGGCCAACGTCCTGACTTTC
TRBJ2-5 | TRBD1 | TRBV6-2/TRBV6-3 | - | CASSYVTGGETQYF | TGTGCCAGCAGTTATGTGACAGGGGGAGAGACCCAGTACTTC
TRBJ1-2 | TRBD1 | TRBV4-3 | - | CASSPRQGAGFNYGYTF | TGCGCCAGCAGCCCCCGACAGGGGGCTGGGTTTAACTATGGCTACACCTTC
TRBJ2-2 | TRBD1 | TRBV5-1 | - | CASSLLTGDTTGELFF | TGCGCCAGCAGCCTACTGACAGGGGACACCACCGGGGAGCTGTTTTTT
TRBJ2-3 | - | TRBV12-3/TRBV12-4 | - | CASSKLADTQYF | TGTGCCAGCAGCAAACTAGCAGATACGCAGTATTTT
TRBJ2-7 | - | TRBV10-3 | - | CAISEIGGSYEQYF | TGTGCCATCAGTGAGATAGGGGGCTCCTACGAGCAGTACTTC
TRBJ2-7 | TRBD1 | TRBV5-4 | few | CASRADRGRDEQYF | TGTGCCAGCAGAGCCGACAGGGGGCGAGACGAGCAGTACTTC
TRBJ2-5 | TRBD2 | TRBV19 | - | CASSFGGGTQETQYF | TGTGCCAGTAGTTTCGGGGGGGGAACCCAAGAGACCCAGTACTTC
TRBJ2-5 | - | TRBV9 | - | CASSPAFGKETQYF | TGTGCCAGCAGCCCCGCCTTCGGGAAAGAGACCCAGTACTTC
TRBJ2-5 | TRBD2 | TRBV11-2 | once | CASSLGTSGYQETQYF | TGTGCCAGCAGCTTAGGGACTAGCGGGTACCAAGAGACCCAGTACTTC
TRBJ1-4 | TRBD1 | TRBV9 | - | CASSVGQGTTNEKLFF | TGTGCCAGCAGCGTGGGACAGGGGACAACTAATGAAAAACTGTTTTTT